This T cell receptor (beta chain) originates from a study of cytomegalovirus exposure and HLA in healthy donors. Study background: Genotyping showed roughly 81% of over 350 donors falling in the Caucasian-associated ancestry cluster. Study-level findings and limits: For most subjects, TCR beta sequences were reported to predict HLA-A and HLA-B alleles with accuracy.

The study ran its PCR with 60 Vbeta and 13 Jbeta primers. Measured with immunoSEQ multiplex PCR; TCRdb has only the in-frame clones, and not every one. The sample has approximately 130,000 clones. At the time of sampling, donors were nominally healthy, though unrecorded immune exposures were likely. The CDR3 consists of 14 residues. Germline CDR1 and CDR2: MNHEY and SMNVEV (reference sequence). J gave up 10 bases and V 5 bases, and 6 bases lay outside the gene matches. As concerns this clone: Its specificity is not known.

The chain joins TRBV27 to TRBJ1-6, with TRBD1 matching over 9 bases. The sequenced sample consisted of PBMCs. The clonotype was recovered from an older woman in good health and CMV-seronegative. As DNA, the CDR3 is TGTGCCAGCAGTAGAGGGACAGGGTTATCACCCCTCCACTTT. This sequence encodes CASSRGTGLSPLHF.